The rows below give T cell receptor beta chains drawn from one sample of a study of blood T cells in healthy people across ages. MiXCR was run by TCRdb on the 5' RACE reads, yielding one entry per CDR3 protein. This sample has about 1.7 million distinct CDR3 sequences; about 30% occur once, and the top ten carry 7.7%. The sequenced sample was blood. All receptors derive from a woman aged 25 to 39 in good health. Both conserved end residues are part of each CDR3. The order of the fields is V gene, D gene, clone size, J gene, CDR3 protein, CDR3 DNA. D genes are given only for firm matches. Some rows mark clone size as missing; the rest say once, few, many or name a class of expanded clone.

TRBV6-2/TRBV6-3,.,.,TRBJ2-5,CASSSPKGLETQYF,TGTGCCAGCAGTTCTCCGAAGGGATTGGAGACCCAGTACTTC
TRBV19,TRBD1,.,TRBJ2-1,CASGWTGANEQFF,TGTGCCAGTGGATGGACAGGGGCCAATGAGCAGTTCTTC
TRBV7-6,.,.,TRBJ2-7,CASSPEGSGTPYEQYF,TGTGCCAGCAGCCCCGAGGGTTCTGGGACCCCCTACGAGCAGTACTTC
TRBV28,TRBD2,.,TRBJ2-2,CASYTSGLTGELFF,TGTGCCAGCTATACTAGCGGTCTCACCGGGGAGCTGTTTTTT
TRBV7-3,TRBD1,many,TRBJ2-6,CASSLTPQGRSSGANVLTF,TGTGCCAGCAGCTTAACTCCACAGGGGCGGAGCTCTGGGGCCAACGTCCTGACTTTC
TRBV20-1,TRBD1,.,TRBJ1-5,CSATQGASQPQHF,TGCAGTGCCACCCAGGGGGCTAGTCAGCCCCAGCATTTT
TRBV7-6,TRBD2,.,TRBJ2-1,CASSPGTCGRVDEQFF,TGTGCCAGCAGCCCAGGTACTTGCGGGAGGGTCGATGAGCAGTTCTTC
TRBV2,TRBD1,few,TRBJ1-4,CASRPTGIGEKLFF,TGTGCCAGCAGGCCGACAGGGATTGGAGAAAAACTGTTTTTT
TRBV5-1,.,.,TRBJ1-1,CASSFGFVTEAFF,TGCGCCAGCAGCTTCGGATTTGTCACTGAAGCTTTCTTT
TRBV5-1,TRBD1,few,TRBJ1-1,CASSMTGDRGTEAFF,TGCGCCAGCAGCATGACAGGGGACCGCGGCACTGAAGCTTTCTTT
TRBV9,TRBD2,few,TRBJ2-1,CASSATSGSGNEQFF,TGTGCCAGCAGCGCGACTAGCGGGAGTGGTAATGAGCAGTTCTTC
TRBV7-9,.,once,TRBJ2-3,CASSSQWDSDSTDTQYF,TGTGCCAGCAGCTCGCAATGGGACTCGGACAGCACAGATACGCAGTATTTT
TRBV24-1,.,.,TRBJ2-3,CATSGGDSSGYTQYF,TGTGCCACCAGTGGGGGGGACAGCTCAGGATATACGCAGTATTTT
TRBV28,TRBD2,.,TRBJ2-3,CASSLPGGSNTDTQYF,TGTGCCAGCAGCCTACCGGGGGGTTCTAACACAGATACGCAGTATTTT
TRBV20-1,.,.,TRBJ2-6,CSARAGLAGANVLTF,TGCAGTGCTAGAGCAGGACTGGCTGGGGCCAACGTCCTGACTTTC